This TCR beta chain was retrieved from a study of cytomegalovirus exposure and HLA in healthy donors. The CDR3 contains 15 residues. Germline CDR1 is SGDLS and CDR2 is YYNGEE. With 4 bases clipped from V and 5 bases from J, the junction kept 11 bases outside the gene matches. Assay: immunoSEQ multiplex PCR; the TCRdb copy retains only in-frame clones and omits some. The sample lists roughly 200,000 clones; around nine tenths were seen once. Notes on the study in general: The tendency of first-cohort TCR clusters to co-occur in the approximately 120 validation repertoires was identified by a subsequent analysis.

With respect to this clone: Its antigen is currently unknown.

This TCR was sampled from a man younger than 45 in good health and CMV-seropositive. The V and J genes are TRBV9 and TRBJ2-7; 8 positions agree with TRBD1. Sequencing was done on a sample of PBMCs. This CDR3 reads CASSPGPQGAHEQYF. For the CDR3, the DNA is TGTGCCAGCAGCCCAGGACCTCAGGGGGCCCACGAGCAGTACTTC.